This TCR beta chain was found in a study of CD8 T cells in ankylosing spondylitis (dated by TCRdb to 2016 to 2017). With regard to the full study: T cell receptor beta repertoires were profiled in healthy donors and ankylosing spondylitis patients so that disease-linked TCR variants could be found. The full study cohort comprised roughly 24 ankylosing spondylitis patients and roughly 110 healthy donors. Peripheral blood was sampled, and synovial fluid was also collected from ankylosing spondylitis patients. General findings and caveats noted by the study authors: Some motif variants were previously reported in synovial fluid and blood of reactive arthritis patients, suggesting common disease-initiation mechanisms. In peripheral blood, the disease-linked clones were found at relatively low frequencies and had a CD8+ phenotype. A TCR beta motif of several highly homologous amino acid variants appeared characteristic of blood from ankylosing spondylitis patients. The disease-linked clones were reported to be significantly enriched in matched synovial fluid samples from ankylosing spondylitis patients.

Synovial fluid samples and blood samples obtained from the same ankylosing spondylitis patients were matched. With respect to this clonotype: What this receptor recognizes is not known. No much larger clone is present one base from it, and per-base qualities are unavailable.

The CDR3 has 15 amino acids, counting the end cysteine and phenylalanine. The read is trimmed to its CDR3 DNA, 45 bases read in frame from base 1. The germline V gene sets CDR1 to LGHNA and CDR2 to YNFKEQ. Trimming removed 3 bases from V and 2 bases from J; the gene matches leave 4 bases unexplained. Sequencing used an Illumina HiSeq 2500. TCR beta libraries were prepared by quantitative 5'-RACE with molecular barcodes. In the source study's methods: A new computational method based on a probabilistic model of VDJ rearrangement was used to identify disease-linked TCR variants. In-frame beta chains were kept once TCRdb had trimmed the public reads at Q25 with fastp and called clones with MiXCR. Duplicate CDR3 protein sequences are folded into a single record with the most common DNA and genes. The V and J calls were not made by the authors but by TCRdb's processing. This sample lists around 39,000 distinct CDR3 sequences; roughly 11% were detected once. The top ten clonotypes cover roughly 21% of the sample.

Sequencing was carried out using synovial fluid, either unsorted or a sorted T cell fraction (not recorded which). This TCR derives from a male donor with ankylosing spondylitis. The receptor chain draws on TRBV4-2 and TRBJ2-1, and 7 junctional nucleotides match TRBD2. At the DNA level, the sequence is TGTGCCAGCAGCCAGACTAGCAGCGCCTACAATGAGCAGTTCTTC. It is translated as CASSQTSSAYNEQFF.